This T cell receptor (beta chain) comes out of a study of shared clonotypes between healthy human individuals. Turning to the study itself: Three CD4 naive, three CD4 memory, two CD8 naive and one CD8 memory plate were used per donor.

Trimming cost V 5 bases and J 0 bases; bases outside gene matches: 7. This CDR3 comprises 15 residues. CDR1 and CDR2 (germline): SGHVS, FQNEAQ. Naive CD8 cells comprised CD45RO-negative, CCR7-positively selected cells, excluding terminally differentiated effector memory CD45RA+ cells. Replicate PCRs for sorted subsets used roughly 200 ng DNA; this equaled 25,000 to 30,000 T cell genomes. Assay used: immunoSEQ multiplex PCR; TCRdb lists only in-frame clones, some missing. The sample lists about 2,100,000 clones; about 93% were seen once. Sequenced material: naive CD8+ T cells from PBMCs. The TCR originated in a man aged 18 to 29 in good health. Some clones in this sample may be carry-over from other donors' samples. The gene calls are TRBV7-8 and TRBJ2-7, with 7 bases lining up with TRBD1. CDR3 loop: CASSTRDSYSYEQYF. The CDR3 nucleotides read TGTGCCAGCAGCACTAGGGACAGCTACTCCTACGAGCAGTACTTC.